This passage covers 18 T cell receptor beta chains from one sample sequenced in a study of T cell responses to AZD1222 COVID-19 vaccine. Generated by immunoSEQ multiplex PCR, the TCRdb table keeps only in-frame clones and is missing some. The sample has about 150,000 clones, about 90% seen once; the top ten hold about 5.1%. The source material was peripheral blood, sampled on day 0 of MenACWY control vaccination. These receptors came from an adult in good health.

The chain employs TRBV7-2 and TRBJ2-7; 11 bases agree with TRBD2. The V gene's germline CDR1 is SGHTA and CDR2 FQGNSA. The CDR3 runs to 14 residues. The junction had 6 bases not matched to a gene; V was cut back by 5 bases and J by 6 bases. In DNA form, the CDR3 reads TGTGCCAGCAGCCGTAAGCTAGCGGGAGGCGAGCAGTACTTC. Encoded protein: CASSRKLAGGEQYF.

The genes are TRBV29-1 and TRBJ1-3; 8 bases agree with TRBD1. Per the germline V gene, CDR1 is SQVTM and CDR2 is ANQGSEA. This CDR3 region has 14 residues. With V trimmed by 7 bases and J by 0 bases, 5 bases remained unmatched. CDR3 region: CSAGQGHSGNTIYF. Here the CDR3 DNA reads TGCAGCGCCGGACAGGGACACTCTGGAAACACCATATATTTT. The whole variable domain, remainder taken from reference TRBV29-1 and TRBJ1-3, is SAVISQKPSRDICQRGTSLTIQCQVDSQVTMMFWYRQQPGQSLTLIATANQGSEATYESGFVIDKFPISRPNLTFSTLTVSNMSPEDSSIYLCSAGQGHSGNTIYFGEGSWLTVV.

This clone was detected only once. The rearrangement joins TRBV6-5 to TRBJ1-4; D not certain. Per the germline V gene, CDR1 is MNHEY and CDR2 is SVGAGI. The V end was cut by 6 bases, the J end by 7 bases, with 18 bases between. CDR3 size: 15 residues. CDR3 in DNA: TGTGCCAGCAGGCCGACCTACGGCAGGCTTGAAAAACTGTTTTTT. It is translated as CASRPTYGRLEKLFF.

The V gene is TRBV27, the J gene TRBJ1-2; no firm D call. The CDR3 extends over 14 amino acids. Deletions cut 2 bases from V and 8 bases from J, with 15 bases between. CDR1 MNHEY and CDR2 SMNVEV come from the germline V gene (reference sequence). DNA for the CDR3: TGTGCCAGCAGTTTACAGCCCTGGTCGGGGGGCTACACCTTC. It is translated as CASSLQPWSGGYTF.

J is TRBJ2-7 and V is TRBV30; 15 nucleotides match TRBD2. V shed 0 bases and J 6 bases; nucleotides not matched to a gene: 6. The germline V gene has CDR1 GTSNPN and CDR2 SVGIG (reference sequence). This CDR3 contains 16 residues. CDR3 amino acids: CAWSVGLAGGPVEQYF. The CDR3 DNA sequence: TGTGCCTGGAGTGTCGGACTAGCGGGAGGGCCCGTCGAGCAGTACTTC.

This clone has just one count. CDR3 protein: CASRGTNYGYTF. In DNA, the CDR3 is TGTGCCAGCAGAGGAACTAACTATGGCTACACCTTC. The chain uses TRBV28 and TRBJ1-2; no clear D. The V end was cut by 6 bases, the J end by 0 bases, with 5 bases between. There are 12 residues in the CDR3. Germline V gives CDR1 MDHEN, CDR2 SYDVKM.

The chain is built from TRBV9 and TRBJ1-2; D not resolved. Germline-derived CDR1 and CDR2 are SGDLS and YYNGEE. This CDR3 has 14 amino acids. Trimming took 3 bases from V and 4 from J, leaving 13 bases between them. CDR3 loop: CASSAADGIYGYTF. In DNA form, the CDR3 reads TGTGCCAGCAGCGCCGCCGACGGCATCTATGGCTACACCTTC.

The genes are TRBV27 and TRBJ2-6, with a tentative D call TRBD1 (6 bases). Trimming cost V 5 bases and J 1 base, with 9 bases left between them. The CDR3 is 15 residues long. Germline CDR1 reads MNHEY; CDR2 reads SMNVEV (reference sequence). CDR3 sequence: CASSNTGSGANVLTF. CDR3 bases: TGTGCCAGCAGTAACACAGGGTCTGGGGCCAACGTCCTGACTTTC.

The rearrangement links TRBV11-2 to TRBJ2-7; 8 positions agree with TRBD2. Germline lookup yields CDR1 SGHAT and CDR2 FQNNGV. The CDR3 consists of 15 residues. V gave up 7 bases and J gave up 4 bases; unmatched junction bases: 12. CDR3 bases: TGTGCCAGCATCCCGAGAGCGGGAGTCGGATACGAGCAGTACTTC. This translates into CASIPRAGVGYEQYF. Supplemented by reference TRBV11-2 and TRBJ2-7, the full variable domain reads EAGVAQSPRYKIIEKRQSVAFWCNPISGHATLYWYQQILGQGPKLLIQFQNNGVVDDSQLPKDRFSAERLKGVDSTLKIQPAKLEDSAVYLCASIPRAGVGYEQYFGPGTRLTVT.

The chain couples TRBV7-2 to TRBJ2-7; 8 nucleotides line up with TRBD1. CDR3 length: 15 residues. V lost 1 base to trimming and J lost 6 bases; unmatched junction nucleotides: 8. Germline V gene lookup returns CDR1 SGHTA and CDR2 FQGNSA. This CDR3 reads CASSLGFRGLGEQYF. For the CDR3, the DNA is TGTGCCAGCAGCTTAGGCTTCAGGGGGCTTGGCGAGCAGTACTTC. Based on the CDR3 plus reference TRBV7-2 and TRBJ2-7, the full variable domain is GAGVSQSPSNKVTEKGKDVELRCDPISGHTALYWYRQSLGQGLEFLIYFQGNSAPDKSGLPSDRFSAERTGGSVSTLTIQRTQQEDSAVYLCASSLGFRGLGEQYFGPGTRLTVT.

The chain employs TRBV20-1 and TRBJ2-1; TRBD1 might be the D (7 bases). This CDR3 spans 14 amino acids. The germline V gene has CDR1 DFQATT and CDR2 SNEGSKA (reference sequence). V gave up 3 bases and J gave up 5 bases, with 14 bases separating them. The CDR3 protein is CSASWGDSHNEQFF. CDR3 in DNA: TGCAGTGCTAGTTGGGGGGACAGCCACAATGAGCAGTTCTTC.

The V and J genes are TRBV7-9 and TRBJ1-5, with 9 bases lining up with TRBD1. The ends lost 1 base at V and 8 bases at J; junction bases unmatched: 6. CDR1 and CDR2 from the germline V gene are SEHNR and FQNEAQ (reference sequence). The CDR3 is 15 amino acids. The CDR3 coding sequence is TGTGCCAGCAGCTTAGGACAGGGGGGGATGGAGCCCCAGCATTTT. Amino acids: CASSLGQGGMEPQHF. The full variable domain, its missing parts supplied by reference TRBV7-9 and TRBJ1-5, is DTGVSQNPRHKITKRGQNVTFRCDPISEHNRLYWYRQTLGQGPEFLTYFQNEAQLEKSRLLSDRFSAERPKGSFSTLEIQRTEQGDSAMYLCASSLGQGGMEPQHFGDGTRLSIL.

This rearrangement joins TRBV29-1 to TRBJ2-3; D ambiguous. The CDR3 is 10 residues long. Germline V gene sequence: CDR1 SQVTM, CDR2 ANQGSEA. The ends were cut back, 6 bases at V and 4 bases at J, with 5 bases in the middle. The CDR3 region is CSVSADTQYF. In DNA form, the CDR3 reads TGCAGCGTATCTGCAGATACGCAGTATTTT.

This clone was seen only once. A read error may produce the germline difference seen at one junction end. The J gene is TRBJ1-2, the V gene TRBV7-6, with D tentatively TRBD1 (6 bases). This CDR3 is built from 11 residues. Germline V lookup: CDR1 SGHVS, CDR2 FNYEAQ. The CDR3 DNA sequence: TGTGCCAGCAGCTTCCACGGGACACCAAACTTC. Translation: CASSFHGTPNF.

The chain employs TRBV7-2 and TRBJ1-5; 7 nucleotides align to TRBD1. The germline CDR1 and CDR2 sequences are SGHTA and FQGNSA. The CDR3 totals 14 residues. Trimming took 8 bases from V and 3 from J; bases not matched to a gene: 7. This CDR3 reads CASCRDSLNQPQHF. CDR3 sequence (DNA): TGTGCCAGCTGCCGGGACAGCCTCAATCAGCCCCAGCATTTT.

The chain combines TRBV11-2 with TRBJ2-4; maybe TRBD1 (5 bases). Per the germline V gene, CDR1 is SGHAT and CDR2 is FQNNGV. The V gene lost 1 base and the J gene lost 10 bases, with 17 bases spanning the gap. The CDR3 totals 15 residues. CDR3 loop: CASSLGARVMGIQYF. The CDR3, as DNA: TGTGCCAGCAGCTTAGGAGCCAGGGTGATGGGAATTCAGTACTTC.

CDR3 bases: TGCGCCAGCAGGGGACAGGGCGGGCTGAACACTGAAGCTTTCTTT. Its translation is CASRGQGGLNTEAFF. V usage is TRBV10-2 and J usage is TRBJ1-1; TRBD1 agrees at 9 bases. This CDR3 is built from 15 residues. Germline V gene data show CDR1 as WSHSY and CDR2 as SAAADI. The V segment lost 6 bases and the J segment 0 bases; nucleotides outside the gene matches: 5.

V is TRBV30 and J is TRBJ2-7, with D maybe TRBD1 (6 bases). Trimming took 1 base from V and 5 from J, leaving 9 bases between them. The CDR3 is 12 amino acids. CDR1 is GTSNPN and CDR2 is SVGIG in the germline V gene (reference sequence). The CDR3: CAWSGRGNEQYF. The CDR3 nucleotides read TGTGCCTGGAGTGGCAGGGGCAACGAGCAGTACTTC.